These 10 T cell receptor beta chains originate from one sample sequenced in a study of cytomegalovirus exposure and HLA in healthy donors. Use of 60 Vbeta and 13 Jbeta primers characterized the PCR. Assay: immunoSEQ multiplex PCR; the TCRdb copy retains only in-frame clones and omits some. This table holds 35,000 to 45,000 clones, 81% found once. Sequencing was carried out using PBMCs. The receptor set was obtained from a woman between 35 and 50 years old in good health and CMV-seronegative.

The rearrangement links TRBV20-1 to TRBJ1-1; D ambiguous. The CDR3 totals 11 residues. Germline V gene lookup returns CDR1 DFQATT and CDR2 SNEGSKA (reference sequence). The V end was cut by 4 bases, the J end by 2 bases, with 5 bases between. The CDR3 region is CSANQNTEAFF. CDR3 in DNA: TGCAGTGCTAATCAAAACACTGAAGCTTTCTTT.

The V call is TRBV19, the J call TRBJ1-5; 12 nucleotides line up with TRBD1. This CDR3 region has 17 residues. Germline CDR1 and CDR2: LNHDA and SQIVND (reference sequence). Trimming took 4 bases from V and 7 from J; bases not matched to a gene: 11. DNA for the CDR3: TGTGCCAGTAGTACCCATCCCGGGACAGGGGGCTGGCAGCCCCAGCATTTT. Translated, it gives CASSTHPGTGGWQPQHF.

V usage is TRBV27 and J usage is TRBJ1-2; 7 bases map to TRBD1. V was pared by 4 bases and J by 1 base, with 6 bases of the junction left unmatched. CDR1 is MNHEY, CDR2 SMNVEV, per germline (reference sequence). The CDR3 totals 15 residues. The CDR3 DNA follows: TGTGCCAGCAGTTCCCTCAGGGGGAGTAACTATGGCTACACCTTC. Its protein is CASSSLRGSNYGYTF.

The rearrangement joins TRBV7-9 to TRBJ1-4; 8 bases agree with TRBD1. Germline V CDR1 and CDR2: SEHNR, FQNEAQ (reference sequence). The CDR3 runs 14 residues. V lost 4 bases, J lost 8 bases, and 6 bases stayed unmatched. The CDR3: CASSSDRVKEKLFF. Here the CDR3 DNA reads TGTGCCAGCAGCTCGGACAGGGTTAAAGAAAAACTGTTTTTT.

The V and J genes are TRBV6-1 and TRBJ2-3, with D maybe TRBD1 (6 bases). The CDR3 has 15 residues. V gave up 1 base and J gave up 2 bases, with 10 bases separating them. Looked up from germline, CDR1 is MNHNS and CDR2 is SASEGT. The DNA of the CDR3 is TGTGCCAGCAGTGAAGTTCAGGGGCACACAGATACGCAGTATTTT. It encodes CASSEVQGHTDTQYF.

This rearrangement joins TRBV5-1 to TRBJ1-2; tentative D call: TRBD1 (5 bases). Looked up from germline, CDR1 is SGHRS and CDR2 is YFSETQ. V was clipped by 1 base and J by 4 bases, with 20 bases between them. The CDR3 spans 17 residues. CDR3 DNA: TGCGCCAGCAGCTTGTTTCCAGGGTCGGTGGAGAGCTATGGCTACACCTTC. This translates into CASSLFPGSVESYGYTF.

The V and J genes are TRBV18 and TRBJ1-1; weak D call: TRBD1 (5 bases). V lost 6 bases and J lost 4, with 12 bases in between. Germline CDR1 and CDR2: KGHSH and LQKENI. This CDR3 comprises 13 residues. CDR3 sequence reads: CASSGGAATEAFF. The CDR3 DNA reads TGTGCCAGCTCGGGGGGAGCAGCCACTGAAGCTTTCTTT. Full variable domain (rest looked up from reference TRBV18 and TRBJ1-1): NAGVMQNPRHLVRRRGQEARLRCSPMKGHSHVYWYRQLPEEGLKFMVYLQKENIIDESGMPKERFSAEFPKEGPSILRIQQVVRGDSAAYFCASSGGAATEAFFGQGTRLTVV.

For this clone: No conserved phenylalanine or tryptophan ends this CDR3, so it is likely a read error. The chain employs TRBV6-6 and TRBJ1-1, with 10 bases aligning to TRBD1. V lost 4 bases to trimming and J lost 4 bases; unmatched junction nucleotides: 3. Germline CDR1 is MNHNY and CDR2 is SVGAGI (reference sequence). This CDR3 spans 14 amino acids. The DNA of the CDR3 is TGTGCCAGCAGTTTCCGGACAGGGGGCACTGAAGCTTTCCTT. This codes for CASSFRTGGTEAFL.

DNA for the CDR3: TGTGCCAGCACCCGGACAGGGATCACTGAAGCTTTCTTT. It is translated as CASTRTGITEAFF. The chain combines TRBV2 with TRBJ1-1; 8 nucleotides line up with TRBD1. V was pared by 7 bases and J by 4 bases, with 5 bases of the junction left unmatched. The CDR3 is made up of 13 amino acids. Germline CDR1 SNHLY, CDR2 FYNNEI.

This clone was observed a single time. V and J are TRBV28 and TRBJ2-5; unclear D gene. Germline V gene sequence: CDR1 MDHEN, CDR2 SYDVKM. The ends were cut back, 3 bases at V and 0 bases at J, with 5 bases in the middle. This CDR3 is 13 amino acids long. CDR3 nucleotide sequence: TGTGCCAGCAGTTTGTTAGACCAAGAGACCCAGTACTTC. The encoded protein is CASSLLDQETQYF.